This T cell receptor beta chain was identified in a study of primary melanoma T cells and metastatic recurrence. Study overall: Primary melanomas here were stage T2 to T4, over 1 mm thick. Whole-study findings and limits: Melanomas with T-cell fraction above 20% appeared to have better outcomes.

The data were produced by immunoSEQ multiplex PCR, yet TCRdb's version contains in-frame clones alone and is incomplete. The data contain 2,500 to 3,500 clones, almost 85% of them singletons. The CDR3 is made up of 12 amino acids. V lost 0 bases, J lost 7 bases, and 6 bases lay in between. Germline CDR1 reads MDHEN; CDR2 reads SYDVKM. Points on this clone: Its antigen remains unknown.

The J gene is TRBJ1-2, the V gene TRBV28; no definite D call. This clonotype originated in a human donor with melanoma. The source material was melanoma tumor tissue. The CDR3: CASSLWGSGYTF. DNA of the CDR3: TGTGCCAGCAGTTTATGGGGGTCTGGCTACACCTTC.